The subject of this entry is one T cell receptor beta chain. These data originate in a study of blood T cell repertoires in COVID-19. About the research overall: Material from acute and convalescent COVID-19 was sourced from the United States, Italy and Spain. Sources were T cells, B-cell-depleted T cells, or PBMCs; the material itself was cDNA or gDNA.

The germline CDR1 and CDR2 sequences are SGHRS and YFSETQ. This CDR3 comprises 15 residues. The V segment lost 2 bases and the J segment 2 bases; nucleotides outside the gene matches: 3. Original processing methods: Nucleated cell number was recorded as an estimate derived from reference gene primer amplification. Assay used: immunoSEQ multiplex PCR; TCRdb lists only in-frame clones, some missing. Clonal size and the V and J genes are those of that table, whereas D and trimming came from the DNA. The sample shows around 130,000 clones, around 87% of them seen only once. The clonotype was recovered from a human donor in a cohort sampled during active COVID-19. Sequenced sample: peripheral blood. This chain joins TRBV5-1 and TRBJ2-2; TRBD1 aligns across 7 bases. CDR3 in amino acids: CASSFGTVNTGELFF. CDR3 nucleotides: TGCGCCAGCAGCTTCGGGACAGTCAACACCGGGGAGCTGTTTTTT. Variable domain in full (rest from reference TRBV5-1 and TRBJ2-2): KAGVTQTPRYLIKTRGQQVTLSCSPISGHRSVSWYQQTPGQGLQFLFEYFSETQRNKGNFPGRFSGRQFSNSRSEMNVSTLELGDSALYLCASSFGTVNTGELFFGEGSRLTVL.